A selection of T cell receptor gamma chains follows, all from one sample in a study of intestinal T cells in coeliac disease. TCRdb re-processed the multiplex PCR reads using CATT. The repertoire consists of over a thousand gamma-chain clones, with under 75% occurring once and the leading ten covering about 5%. Sequencing input: a duodenal biopsy. Receptors originate from a human donor with celiac disease. Both conserved end residues are trimmed from each CDR3. Each record gives: clone size, V gene, J gene, CDR3 protein. A row's size may be missing; if present it is once, few, many or a size class.

>once|TRGV3|TRGJ1/TRGJ2
ATWGQAKKL
>-|TRGV8|TRGJ1/TRGJ2
ATWIGDYKKL
>-|TRGV11|TRGJ1/TRGJ2
AAGSGYKKL
>-|TRGV2|TRGJ1/TRGJ2
ATWDGKYYHKKL
>large|TRGV4|TRGJP1
ATWDSGWFKI
>-|TRGV8|TRGJ1/TRGJ2
ATWDSRDYKKL
>-|TRGV9|TRGJ1/TRGJ2
ALWEGPKLDYKKL
>once|TRGV8|TRGJ1/TRGJ2
APGIECAYKKL
>once|TRGV3|TRGJ1/TRGJ2
ATGARRYKKL
>-|TRGV2|TRGJP2
ATWDGPGKGSDWIKT
>large|TRGV11|TRGJ1/TRGJ2
ACWIRHGTIIIRRHKKL
>large|TRGV10|TRGJ1/TRGJ2
AAWDRIHYYKKL
>once|TRGV3|TRGJP2
AAPPSGVSDWIKT
>-|TRGV11|TRGJ1/TRGJ2
TTVPAGLGSRGEL
>-|TRGV3|TRGJ1/TRGJ2
ATWDRGHVFNYYKKL
>-|TRGV2|TRGJ1/TRGJ2
ATWDGPLEKL
>few|TRGV2|TRGJ1/TRGJ2
ATWDGLQTNYKKL
>-|TRGV9|TRGJ1/TRGJ2
ALWEVRRDYYKKL
>-|TRGV2|TRGJ1/TRGJ2
ATWDGSLDYKKL
>-|TRGV3|TRGJP1
ATWDTLTTGWFKI
>-|TRGV2|TRGJ1/TRGJ2
ATWDGRENYKKL
>large|TRGV2|TRGJ1/TRGJ2
ATWDGLPDSNYYKKL
>few|TRGV2|TRGJP2
ATWGRGNGSDWIKT
>-|TRGV2|TRGJ1/TRGJ2
ATGRTYYKKL
>-|TRGV8|TRGJ1/TRGJ2
ATWDSGL
>-|TRGV4|TRGJ1/TRGJ2
ATWDEPYYYKKL
>-|TRGV2|TRGJ1/TRGJ2
ATWDGPDIKKL
>-|TRGV4|TRGJ1/TRGJ2
ATWDGHSGYYKKL
>-|TRGV3|TRGJP2
ATPPSGVSDWIKT
>-|TRGV2|TRGJ1/TRGJ2
ATWDGFNYKKL
>few|TRGV3|TRGJ1/TRGJ2
ATWDRRYYKKL
>large|TRGV3|TRGJ1/TRGJ2
ATWDRPTNYYKKL
>-|TRGV9|TRGJP2
ALWEVVREISDWIKT
>-|TRGV3|TRGJP2
ATWDTAAAYSDWIKT
>few|TRGV2|TRGJP2
ATWDVGSDWIKT
>-|TRGV9|TRGJ1/TRGJ2
ALWEVSRYYKKL
>-|TRGV2|TRGJ1/TRGJ2
ATWDGLGGYRKL
>-|TRGV8|TRGJ1/TRGJ2
ATGPRGYYKKL
>-|TRGV11|TRGJP2
TTVPAGLGTDWIKT
>-|TRGV2|TRGJP1
ATWDALVKI
>-|TRGV2|TRGJ1/TRGJ2
ATWDGPANYKKL
>-|TRGV2|TRGJP1
ATWGRRPTGWFKI
>-|TRGV2|TRGJ1/TRGJ2
ATWTALPYYKKL
>few|TRGV2|TRGJP2
ATWDGNSSSDWIKT